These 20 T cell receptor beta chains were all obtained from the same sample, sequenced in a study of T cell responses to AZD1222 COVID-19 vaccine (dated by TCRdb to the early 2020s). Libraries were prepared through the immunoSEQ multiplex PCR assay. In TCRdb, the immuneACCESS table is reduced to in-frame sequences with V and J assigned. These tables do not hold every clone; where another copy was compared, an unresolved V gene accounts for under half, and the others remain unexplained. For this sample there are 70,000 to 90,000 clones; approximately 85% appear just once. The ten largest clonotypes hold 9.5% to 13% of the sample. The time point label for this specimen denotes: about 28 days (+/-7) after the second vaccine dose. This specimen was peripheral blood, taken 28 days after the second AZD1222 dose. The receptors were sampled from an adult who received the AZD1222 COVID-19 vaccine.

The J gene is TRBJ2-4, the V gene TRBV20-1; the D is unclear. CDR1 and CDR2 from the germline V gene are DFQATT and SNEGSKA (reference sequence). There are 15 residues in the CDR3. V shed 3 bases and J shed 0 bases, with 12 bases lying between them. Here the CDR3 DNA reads TGCAGTGCTAGTAAAGATAGTCTAGCCAAAAACATTCAGTACTTC. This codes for CSASKDSLAKNIQYF.

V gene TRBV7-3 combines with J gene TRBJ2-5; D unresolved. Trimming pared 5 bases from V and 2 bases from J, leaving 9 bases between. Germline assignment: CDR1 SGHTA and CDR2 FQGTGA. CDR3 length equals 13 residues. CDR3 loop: CASSLVPQETQYF. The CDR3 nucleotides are TGTGCCAGCAGCCTCGTACCGCAAGAGACCCAGTACTTC.

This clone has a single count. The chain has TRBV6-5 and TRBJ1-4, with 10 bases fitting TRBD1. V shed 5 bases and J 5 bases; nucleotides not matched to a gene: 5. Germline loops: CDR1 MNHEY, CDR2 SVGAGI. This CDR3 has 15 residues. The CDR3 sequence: CASSHPGQGNEKLFF. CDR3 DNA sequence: TGTGCCAGCAGTCACCCGGGACAGGGGAATGAAAAACTGTTTTTT.

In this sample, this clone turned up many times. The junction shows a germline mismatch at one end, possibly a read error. Here the CDR3 DNA reads TGTGCCAGCAGGGAAGGGACTAGCGGGGGTAAGCAGTTCTTC. Translated, it gives CASREGTSGGKQFF. V is TRBV2 and J is TRBJ2-1; 14 bases fit TRBD2. Germline-derived CDR1 and CDR2 are SNHLY and FYNNEI. The CDR3 has 14 residues.

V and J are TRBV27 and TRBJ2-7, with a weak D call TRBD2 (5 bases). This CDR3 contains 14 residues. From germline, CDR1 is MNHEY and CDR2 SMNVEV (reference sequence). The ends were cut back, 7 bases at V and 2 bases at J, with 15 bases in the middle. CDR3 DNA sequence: TGTGCCAGCAAGCTTTCCAGAGGGCCCTACGAGCAGTACGTC. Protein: CASKLSRGPYEQYV.

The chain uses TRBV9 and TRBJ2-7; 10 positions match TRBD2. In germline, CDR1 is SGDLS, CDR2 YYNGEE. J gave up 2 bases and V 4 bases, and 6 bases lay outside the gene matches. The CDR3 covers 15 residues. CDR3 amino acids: CASSPLAGETYEQYF. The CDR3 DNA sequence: TGTGCCAGCAGCCCTCTAGCGGGAGAGACCTACGAGCAGTACTTC. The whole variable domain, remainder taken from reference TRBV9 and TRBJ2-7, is DSGVTQTPKHLITATGQRVTLRCSPRSGDLSVYWYQQSLDQGLQFLIQYYNGEERAKGNILERFSAQQFPDLHSELNLSSLELGDSALYFCASSPLAGETYEQYFGPGTRLTVT.

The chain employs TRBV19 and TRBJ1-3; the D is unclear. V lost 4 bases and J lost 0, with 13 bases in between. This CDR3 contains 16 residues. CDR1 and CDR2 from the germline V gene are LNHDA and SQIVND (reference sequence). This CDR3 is CASSRLGPFSGNTIYF. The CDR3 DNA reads TGTGCCAGTAGTAGGTTGGGTCCGTTCTCTGGAAACACCATATATTTT.

CDR3 bases: TGTGCCGAAGGGACTATCGGCTACGAGCAGTACTTC. Translation: CAEGTIGYEQYF. The V and J genes are TRBV7-3 and TRBJ2-7; 7 positions match TRBD2. Germline CDR1 SGHTA, CDR2 FQGTGA. This CDR3 is 12 amino acids long. Trimming took 11 bases from V and 3 from J; bases not matched to a gene: 7.

CDR3 sequence (DNA): TGTGCCAGCAGCCCCGGATGGGGACTGGAAGAGACCCAGTACTTC. It yields the protein CASSPGWGLEETQYF. The chain employs TRBV27 and TRBJ2-5, with a weak D call TRBD2 (6 bases). There are 15 residues in the CDR3. Germline CDR1 is MNHEY and CDR2 is SMNVEV (reference sequence). Trimming removed 6 bases from V and 3 bases from J, with 17 bases in between.

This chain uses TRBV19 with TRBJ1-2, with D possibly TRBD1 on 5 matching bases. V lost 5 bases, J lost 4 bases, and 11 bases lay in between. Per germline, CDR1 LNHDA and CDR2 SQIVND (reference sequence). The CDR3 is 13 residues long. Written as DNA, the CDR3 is TGTGCCAGTAGTGTCAGGGAGGGCTATGGCTACACCTTC. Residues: CASSVREGYGYTF. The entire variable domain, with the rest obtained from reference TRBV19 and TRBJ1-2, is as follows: DGGITQSPKYLFRKEGQNVTLSCEQNLNHDAMYWYRQDPGQGLRLIYYSQIVNDFQKGDIAEGYSVSREKKESFPLTVTSAQKNPTAFYLCASSVREGYGYTFGSGTRLTVV.

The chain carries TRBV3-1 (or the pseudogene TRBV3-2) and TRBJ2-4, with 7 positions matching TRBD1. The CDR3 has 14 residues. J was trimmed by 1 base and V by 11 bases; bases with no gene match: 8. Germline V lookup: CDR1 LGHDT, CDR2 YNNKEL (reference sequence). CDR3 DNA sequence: TGTGCCGAGGGGGACAGCCCGGCCAAAAACATTCAGTACTTC. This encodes CAEGDSPAKNIQYF.

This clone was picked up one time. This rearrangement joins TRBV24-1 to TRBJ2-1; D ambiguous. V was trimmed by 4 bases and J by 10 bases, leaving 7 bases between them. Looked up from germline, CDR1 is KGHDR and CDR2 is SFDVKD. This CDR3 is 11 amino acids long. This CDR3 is CATSEMGEQFF. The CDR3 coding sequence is TGTGCCACCAGTGAAATGGGAGAGCAGTTCTTC.

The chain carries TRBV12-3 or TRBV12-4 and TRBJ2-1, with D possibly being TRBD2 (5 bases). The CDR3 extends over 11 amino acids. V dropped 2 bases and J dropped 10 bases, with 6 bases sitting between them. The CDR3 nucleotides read TGTGCCAGCAGTTTATTAGCGGAGCAGTTCTTC. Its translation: CASSLLAEQFF.

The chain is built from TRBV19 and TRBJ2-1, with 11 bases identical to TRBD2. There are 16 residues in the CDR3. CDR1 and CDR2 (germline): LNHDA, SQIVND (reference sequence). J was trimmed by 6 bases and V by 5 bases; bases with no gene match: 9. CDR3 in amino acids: CASSRLSGGARNEQFF. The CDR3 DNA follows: TGTGCCAGTAGTCGACTTAGCGGGGGGGCCCGCAATGAGCAGTTCTTC.

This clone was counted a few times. The chain's CDR3 is CASSSGQLGYGYTF. CDR3 nucleotides: TGTGCCAGCAGCTCAGGACAACTTGGCTATGGCTACACCTTC. J is TRBJ1-2 and V is TRBV5-5; a possible D gene is TRBD1 (5 bases). V lost 3 bases and J lost 4, with 13 bases in between. The CDR3 length is 14 residues. Per the germline V gene, CDR1 is SGHKS and CDR2 is YYEKEE (reference sequence).

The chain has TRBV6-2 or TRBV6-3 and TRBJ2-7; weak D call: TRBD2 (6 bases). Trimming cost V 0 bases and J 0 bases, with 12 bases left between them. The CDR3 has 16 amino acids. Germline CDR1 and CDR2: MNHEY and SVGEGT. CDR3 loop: CASSYSGGLSSYEQYV. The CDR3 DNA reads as TGTGCCAGCAGTTACTCCGGGGGATTGAGCTCCTACGAGCAGTACGTC.

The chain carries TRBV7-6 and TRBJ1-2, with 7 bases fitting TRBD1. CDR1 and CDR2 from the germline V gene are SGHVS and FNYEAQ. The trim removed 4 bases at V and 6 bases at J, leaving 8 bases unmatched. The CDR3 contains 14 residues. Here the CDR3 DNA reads TGTGCCAGCAGCTACTCACAGGGGAGGGATGGCTACACCTTC. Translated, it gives CASSYSQGRDGYTF. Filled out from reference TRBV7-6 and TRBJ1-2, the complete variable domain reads GAGVSQSPRYKVTKRGQDVALRCDPISGHVSLYWYRQALGQGPEFLTYFNYEAQQDKSGLPNDRFSAERPEGSISTLTIQRTEQRDSAMYRCASSYSQGRDGYTFGSGTRLTVV.

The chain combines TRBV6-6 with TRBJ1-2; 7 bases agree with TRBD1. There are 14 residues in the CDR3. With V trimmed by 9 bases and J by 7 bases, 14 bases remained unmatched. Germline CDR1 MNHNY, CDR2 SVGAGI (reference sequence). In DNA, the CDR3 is TGTGCCAGTCAGAGGGACAGCGGGGGAGGTGGCTACACCTTC. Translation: CASQRDSGGGGYTF.

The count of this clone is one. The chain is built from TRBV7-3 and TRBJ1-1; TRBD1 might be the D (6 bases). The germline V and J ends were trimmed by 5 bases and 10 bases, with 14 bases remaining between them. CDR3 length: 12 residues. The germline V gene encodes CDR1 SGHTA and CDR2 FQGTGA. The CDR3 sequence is CASSQLGGPAFF. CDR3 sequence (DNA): TGTGCCAGCAGCCAGTTGGGGGGGCCAGCTTTCTTT.

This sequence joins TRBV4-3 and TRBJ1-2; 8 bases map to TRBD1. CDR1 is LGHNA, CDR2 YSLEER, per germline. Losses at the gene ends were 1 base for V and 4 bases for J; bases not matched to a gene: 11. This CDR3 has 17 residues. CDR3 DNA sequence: TGCGCCAGCAGCCAAGCGACAGGGGCTCTAGGGCTCTATGGCTACACCTTC. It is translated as CASSQATGALGLYGYTF.